These T cell receptor beta chains were read from a single sample in a study of TIL therapy for anti-PD-1-resistant metastatic lung cancer. The data were produced by immunoSEQ multiplex PCR, yet TCRdb's version contains in-frame clones alone and is incomplete. The sample contains some 60,000 clones, 55% to 75% of which appear only once. The sequences come from blood, collected at baseline. The receptors come from a person between 30 and 80 years old with non-small cell lung cancer. CDR3s leave out the opening cysteine and the closing phenylalanine or tryptophan. Only some rows state a clone size, as once, few, many or a class for expanded clones.

CDR3aa | j_gene | abundance | v_gene
ASTLRSSGYNEQF | TRBJ2-1 | . | TRBV11-3
ASSLWASGSESYNEQF | TRBJ2-1 | . | TRBV27
ATKPTSGSWVQAQY | TRBJ2-5 | . | TRBV19
AWRNTGGPYEQY | TRBJ2-7 | . | TRBV30
ASVPAAGRKETQY | TRBJ2-5 | . | TRBV5-1
AISEVGRGTSYAGELF | TRBJ2-2 | . | TRBV10-3
ASSFGGPSDRYT | TRBJ1-2 | few | TRBV5-6
ASSLEGTANQPQH | TRBJ1-5 | few | TRBV5-5
ASSVVTCNEQF | TRBJ2-1 | . | TRBV21-1
ASSLDSNQPQH | TRBJ1-5 | . | TRBV28
ASSFVSRTNSPLH | TRBJ1-6 | few | TRBV27
ASSQEGVAGDYEQY | TRBJ2-7 | . | TRBV4-1
AWTMDRVYGYT | TRBJ1-2 | few | TRBV30
ASSRAGTGEAGYT | TRBJ1-2 | . | TRBV5-1
ASSRQGEAF | TRBJ1-1 | few | TRBV2
ASSPPGVLTEAF | TRBJ1-1 | once | TRBV18
AWGVGGKETQY | TRBJ2-5 | once | TRBV30
ASSPTGGQPQH | TRBJ1-5 | . | TRBV18
ASSRLTGAGELF | TRBJ2-2 | . | TRBV5-6
ASSQDPGAYGYT | TRBJ1-2 | . | TRBV4-1
ASRETVVGYT | TRBJ1-2 | few | TRBV2
ASSADRWTYGYT | TRBJ1-2 | . | TRBV6-4
ASQTGGTGTGELF | TRBJ2-2 | . | TRBV11-3
ASSQDDRGDQPQH | TRBJ1-5 | . | TRBV4-1
AWSVGPQTSQPQH | TRBJ1-5 | . | TRBV30
ASSPRGTSGGVREQY | TRBJ2-7 | once | TRBV18
ASSLVGTGGETQY | TRBJ2-5 | . | TRBV5-1
ASSPGTSGNTQY | TRBJ2-3 | few | TRBV7-3
ASSYPDARGYT | TRBJ1-2 | once | TRBV6-6
ATSNGYSYNEQF | TRBJ2-1 | . | TRBV15
ASTGGRLGNEQF | TRBJ2-1 | . | TRBV5-1
ASSLAGTNGYT | TRBJ1-2 | . | TRBV5-4
ASTFSGNQETQY | TRBJ2-5 | . | TRBV11-1
ASSFWSAGGPGEQF | TRBJ2-1 | . | TRBV27
ASTFSGQGHT | TRBJ1-2 | . | TRBV7-8
ASSSDRSIAKNIQY | TRBJ2-4 | few | TRBV7-2
ASSQGRGLEETQY | TRBJ2-5 | . | TRBV4-1
AISSTSGSWETQY | TRBJ2-5 | . | TRBV10-3
ASSVEGRYTGELF | TRBJ2-2 | . | TRBV6-1
ASSGAGGRGDTQY | TRBJ2-3 | . | TRBV2
ASSYSGQGIAQY | TRBJ2-5 | . | TRBV6-6
ASSLDLLGETQY | TRBJ2-5 | . | TRBV4-1
ASSQDQGFSYEQY | TRBJ2-7 | few | TRBV4-2
ASSFGSSYNEQF | TRBJ2-1 | few | TRBV28
ASSLASGGDTQY | TRBJ2-3 | once | TRBV5-1
ASSLDTDTQY | TRBJ2-3 | few | TRBV11-2
ASSLLAGGRTDTQY | TRBJ2-3 | . | TRBV5-4
ASSLEGQLGNTIY | TRBJ1-3 | . | TRBV11-2
ASSMASGSSHEQY | TRBJ2-7 | . | TRBV5-6
ASSTGSAEEKLF | TRBJ1-4 | once | TRBV28
ASSPRFAGAYNEQF | TRBJ2-1 | . | TRBV7-9
ASSQMDILYGYT | TRBJ1-2 | few | TRBV7-9
ASSQYGQSSGNTIY | TRBJ1-3 | few | TRBV5-1
AISATGGSNQPQH | TRBJ1-5 | . | TRBV10-3